The 23 T cell receptor beta chains below were found in one sample sequenced in a study of response to subunit inactivated influenza vaccine. TCRdb re-analysed the RT-PCR reads in MiXCR, keeping a single row per CDR3 protein. The sample includes under 800,000 distinct CDR3 sequences, about 15% of them seen just once. The sequences come from PBMCs from blood, collected less than 15 days before vaccination. The receptors originated from a man aged 45 to 65 who received an inactivated influenza vaccine.

This sequence joins TRBV15 and TRBJ2-1; TRBD2 agrees at 9 bases. CDR3 length: 15 residues. Looked up from germline, CDR1 is LNHNV and CDR2 is YYDKDF (reference sequence). V shed 1 base, J shed 5 bases, and the junction held 3 bases outside the gene matches. CDR3 DNA sequence: TGTGCCACCAGCAGAGGACCTAGCGGGGACAATGAGCAGTTCTTC. It encodes CATSRGPSGDNEQFF.

This clonotype was counted ten times or more. The V gene is TRBV12-3 or TRBV12-4, the J gene TRBJ2-7; D ambiguous. There are 13 residues in the CDR3. Trimming pared 1 base from V and 7 bases from J, leaving 11 bases between. The CDR3 nucleotides are TGTGCCAGCAGTTTAGGTAGGGTAGGTGAGCAGTACTTC. Residues: CASSLGRVGEQYF.

This chain connects TRBV7-2 to TRBJ1-3; D unclear. Germline V gives CDR1 SGHTA, CDR2 FQGNSA. This CDR3 comprises 14 residues. The V end was cut by 0 bases, the J end by 4 bases, with 7 bases between. The CDR3 loop is CASSLALRGNTIYF. The CDR3 nucleotides are TGTGCCAGCAGCTTAGCCCTCAGGGGAAACACCATATATTTT.

This clonotype was counted only a few times. This sequence joins TRBV29-1 and TRBJ2-1; D is possibly TRBD2 (5 bases). The CDR3 contains 13 residues. Between the trimmed V and J ends, which lost 4 bases and 10 bases, there was a span of 17 bases. Germline values: CDR1 SQVTM, CDR2 ANQGSEA. The CDR3 DNA reads TGCAGCGTTGTTGGACTTACCGTCTACGAGCAGTTCTTC. Its translation is CSVVGLTVYEQFF.

The chain links TRBV11-2 to TRBJ1-4; D unresolved. Germline V lookup: CDR1 SGHAT, CDR2 FQNNGV. V lost 2 bases and J lost 8, with 15 bases in between. This CDR3 has 15 amino acids. The CDR3, as DNA: TGTGCCAGCAGCTTAAAGGTACCACCCGAAGAAAAACTGTTTTTT. Protein product: CASSLKVPPEEKLFF.

V gene TRBV6-2 or TRBV6-3 combines with J gene TRBJ2-5; no definite D call. Trimming left V 7 bases short and J 7 bases short, with 13 bases between. The CDR3 loop spans 12 amino acids. Germline lookup yields CDR1 MNHEY and CDR2 SVGEGT. CDR3 sequence: CASTVSVGTQYF. CDR3 DNA: TGTGCCAGCACCGTCAGCGTTGGGACCCAGTACTTC.

This clonotype was detected ten times or more. The chain carries TRBV12-3 or TRBV12-4 and TRBJ2-3; D is undetermined. This CDR3 comprises 12 residues. Trimming shortened V by 3 bases and J by 5 bases, and 6 bases separated the two germline ends. The CDR3 spells CASSLPGDTQYF. In DNA form, the CDR3 reads TGTGCCAGCAGTTTGCCTGGAGATACGCAGTATTTT.

As for this clonotype: Germline and junction disagree at one end, which may indicate a read error. V gene TRBV27 combines with J gene TRBJ1-6; TRBD1 might be the D (5 bases). The CDR3 is made up of 15 amino acids. Germline CDR1 reads MNHEY; CDR2 reads SMNVEV (reference sequence). CDR3 nucleotides: TGTGCCAGCAGTTCGGGGACCTCCTATAATTCACCCCTCTACTTT. This gives the protein CASSSGTSYNSPLYF.

The chain carries TRBV27 and TRBJ2-1; D is perhaps TRBD1 (8 bases). Germline CDR1 is MNHEY and CDR2 is SMNVEV (reference sequence). V was trimmed by 3 bases and J by 6 bases, leaving 18 bases between them. The CDR3 contains 16 residues. The DNA for the CDR3 is TGTGCCAGCAGTTTTATTACAGGGGGGGTTAGCAATGAGCAGTTCTTC. It yields the protein CASSFITGGVSNEQFF.

This sequence joins TRBV9 and TRBJ1-1; weak D call: TRBD1 (5 bases). The CDR3 extends over 14 amino acids. Trimming took 4 bases from V and 7 from J, leaving 17 bases between them. CDR1 and CDR2 (germline): SGDLS, YYNGEE. CDR3 amino acids: CASSTYDSGFEAFF. CDR3 sequence (DNA): TGTGCCAGCAGCACTTATGACAGCGGGTTTGAAGCTTTCTTT.

The V gene is TRBV6-2 or TRBV6-3, the J gene TRBJ1-5, with D perhaps TRBD1 (5 bases). The germline V gene has CDR1 MNHEY and CDR2 SVGEGT. The CDR3 loop spans 13 amino acids. Trimming left V 6 bases short and J 0 bases short, with 6 bases between. Here the CDR3 DNA reads TGTGCCAGCAGGGACATTAGCAATCAGCCCCAGCATTTT. As protein: CASRDISNQPQHF.

The rearrangement joins TRBV4-3 to TRBJ2-2; 8 bases are shared with TRBD1. CDR3 length equals 18 residues. CDR1 and CDR2 (germline): LGHNA, YSLEER. The trim removed 0 bases at V and 5 bases at J, leaving 11 bases unmatched. The CDR3 sequence is CASSQDLARGLTTGELFF. Here the CDR3 DNA reads TGCGCCAGCAGCCAAGATCTCGCCAGGGGGCTGACGACCGGGGAGCTGTTTTTT.

The chain employs TRBV29-1 and TRBJ2-1, with 13 bases matching TRBD2. CDR1 is SQVTM and CDR2 is ANQGSEA in the germline V gene. CDR3 size: 14 residues. The trim removed 7 bases at V and 4 bases at J, leaving 4 bases unmatched. The CDR3 nucleotides read TGCAGCGGAAAACTAGCGGGGGGGTACAATGAGCAGTTCTTC. It is translated as CSGKLAGGYNEQFF.

This clonotype was observed a few times. The chain has TRBV4-3 and TRBJ1-5; D uncertain. V shed 6 bases and J shed 3 bases, with 9 bases lying between them. CDR3 length equals 13 residues. CDR1 is LGHNA and CDR2 is YSLEER in the germline V gene. The CDR3 sequence: CASRAGPNQPQHF. The CDR3 DNA follows: TGCGCCAGCAGGGCTGGGCCCAATCAGCCCCAGCATTTT.

In regard to this clonotype: Since the CDR3 does not end with the conserved phenylalanine or tryptophan, this likely comes from a read error. The CDR3 DNA reads as TGTGCCAGCAACCTTTTGGACTACTCCTACGAGCAGTACTAC. Its translation: CASNLLDYSYEQYY. The rearrangement links TRBV11-2 to TRBJ2-7; D is perhaps TRBD2 (6 bases). The CDR3 contains 14 residues. V gave up 7 bases and J gave up 0 bases, with 13 bases separating them. Germline V gene sequence: CDR1 SGHAT, CDR2 FQNNGV.

V is TRBV12-3 or TRBV12-4 and J is TRBJ2-2; TRBD2 aligns across 13 bases. The CDR3 extends over 17 amino acids. The J segment lost 5 bases and the V segment lost 5 bases, leaving 8 bases of the junction unmatched. CDR3 bases: TGTGCCAGCAGTCCCCCCCCGGGACTAGCGGGGACCGGGGAGCTGTTTTTT. It specifies CASSPPPGLAGTGELFF.

This clonotype was counted ten times or more. The chain combines TRBV2 with TRBJ2-2; 11 nucleotides agree with TRBD1. The CDR3 length is 16 residues. Per germline, CDR1 SNHLY and CDR2 FYNNEI. Germline trimming cut 5 bases from V and 1 base from J; bases unmatched to any gene: 3. The CDR3 coding sequence is TGTGCCAGCAGTAGAGGGACAGGGGGGAACACCGGGGAGCTGTTTTTT. Translation: CASSRGTGGNTGELFF.

About this clonotype itself: One junction end does not reproduce the germline sequence, and a read error may be involved. The rearrangement uses TRBV7-9 and TRBJ2-6; D is possibly TRBD1 (5 bases). The CDR3 runs to 15 residues. From germline, CDR1 is SEHNR and CDR2 FQNEAQ (reference sequence). The CDR3 DNA sequence: TGTGCCAGCAGCTTACAGGGATCTGGGACCAACGTCCTGACTTTC. This encodes CASSLQGSGTNVLTF.

CDR3 nucleotide sequence: TGTGCCAGCAGTCCGGCGCTAGCCAAAAACATTCAGTACTTC. Protein: CASSPALAKNIQYF. The chain employs TRBV28 and TRBJ2-4, with unresolved D. The CDR3 has 14 amino acids. Germline loops: CDR1 MDHEN, CDR2 SYDVKM. Between the trimmed V and J ends, which lost 5 bases and 0 bases, there was a span of 8 bases.

This clonotype was recorded at least ten times. The V call is TRBV7-9, the J call TRBJ1-2; D is possibly TRBD1 (5 bases). Germline CDR1 is SEHNR and CDR2 is FQNEAQ (reference sequence). Between the trimmed V and J ends, which lost 4 bases and 7 bases, there was a span of 16 bases. CDR3 length: 14 amino acids. CDR3 coding DNA: TGTGCCAGCAGCTGGGAGGGGCCGAGGGGTGGCTACACCTTC. Its translation is CASSWEGPRGGYTF.

J is TRBJ2-1 and V is TRBV7-2; 9 bases map to TRBD1. After removal of 3 bases from V and 8 bases from J, the junction contained 5 bases not matched to a gene. The length of the CDR3 is 14 residues. Germline V gene data show CDR1 as SGHTA and CDR2 as FQGNSA. The CDR3 DNA sequence: TGTGCCAGCAGCTTGGGACAGGGTTTCCATGAGCAGTTCTTC. As protein: CASSLGQGFHEQFF.

The rearrangement joins TRBV29-1 to TRBJ2-7; 7 bases map to TRBD1. The V gene's germline CDR1 is SQVTM and CDR2 ANQGSEA. J was trimmed by 6 bases and V by 6 bases; bases with no gene match: 5. CDR3 length: 11 residues. CDR3 loop: CSVGTDGEQYF. The CDR3 DNA sequence: TGCAGCGTAGGGACAGACGGCGAGCAGTACTTC.

V and J are TRBV7-2 and TRBJ2-1; D may be TRBD1 or TRBD2 (5 bases each). CDR1 and CDR2 (germline): SGHTA, FQGNSA. V lost 5 bases, J lost 5 bases, and 22 bases lay in between. The CDR3 is 17 amino acids. DNA of the CDR3: TGTGCCAGCAGCCCCCCCCGGGGCGCCAAGGGGCACAATGAGCAGTTCTTC. It is translated as CASSPPRGAKGHNEQFF.